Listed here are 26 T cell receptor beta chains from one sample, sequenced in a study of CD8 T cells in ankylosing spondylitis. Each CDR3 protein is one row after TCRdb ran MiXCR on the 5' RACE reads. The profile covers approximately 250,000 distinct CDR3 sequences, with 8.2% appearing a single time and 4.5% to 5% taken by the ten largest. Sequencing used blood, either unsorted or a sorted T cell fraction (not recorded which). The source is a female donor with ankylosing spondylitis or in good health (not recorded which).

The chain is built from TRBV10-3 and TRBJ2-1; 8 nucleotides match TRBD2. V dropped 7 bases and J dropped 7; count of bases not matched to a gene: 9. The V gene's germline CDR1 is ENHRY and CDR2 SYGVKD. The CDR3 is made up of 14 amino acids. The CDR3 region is CAITRTREGNEQFF. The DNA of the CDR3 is TGTGCCATCACCAGGACCCGGGAGGGGAATGAGCAGTTCTTC.

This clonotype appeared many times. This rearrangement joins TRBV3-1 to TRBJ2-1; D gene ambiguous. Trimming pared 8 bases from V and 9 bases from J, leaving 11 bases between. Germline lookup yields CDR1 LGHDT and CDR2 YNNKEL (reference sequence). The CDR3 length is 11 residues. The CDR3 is CASGLRTEQFF. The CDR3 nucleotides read TGTGCCAGCGGGTTGCGGACTGAGCAGTTCTTC.

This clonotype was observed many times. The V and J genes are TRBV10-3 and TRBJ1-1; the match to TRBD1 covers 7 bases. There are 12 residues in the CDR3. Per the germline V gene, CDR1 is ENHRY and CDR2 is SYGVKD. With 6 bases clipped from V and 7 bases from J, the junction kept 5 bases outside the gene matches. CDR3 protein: CAIRRDRNEAFF. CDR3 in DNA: TGTGCCATCAGGAGGGACAGAAATGAAGCTTTCTTT.

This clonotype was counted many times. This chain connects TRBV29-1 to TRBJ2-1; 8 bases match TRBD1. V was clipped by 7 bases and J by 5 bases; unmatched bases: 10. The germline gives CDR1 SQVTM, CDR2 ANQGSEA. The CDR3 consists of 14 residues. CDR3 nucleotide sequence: TGCAGCGGGATACAGGGGGAAGTCCACAATGAGCAGTTCTTC. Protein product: CSGIQGEVHNEQFF.

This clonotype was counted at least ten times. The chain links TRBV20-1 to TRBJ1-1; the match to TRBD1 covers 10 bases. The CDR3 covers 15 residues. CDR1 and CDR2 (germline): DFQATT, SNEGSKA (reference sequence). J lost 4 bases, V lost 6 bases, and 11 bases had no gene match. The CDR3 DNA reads TGCAGTGCCCTCCTGAGGGGACAGGGGACCACTGAAGCTTTCTTT. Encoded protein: CSALLRGQGTTEAFF.

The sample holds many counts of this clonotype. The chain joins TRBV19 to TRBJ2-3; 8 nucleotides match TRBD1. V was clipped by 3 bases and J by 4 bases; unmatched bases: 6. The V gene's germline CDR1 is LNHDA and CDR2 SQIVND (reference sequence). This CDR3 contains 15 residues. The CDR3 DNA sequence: TGTGCCAGTAGTATCCGAGACAGGGGAGCAGATACGCAGTATTTT. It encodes CASSIRDRGADTQYF.

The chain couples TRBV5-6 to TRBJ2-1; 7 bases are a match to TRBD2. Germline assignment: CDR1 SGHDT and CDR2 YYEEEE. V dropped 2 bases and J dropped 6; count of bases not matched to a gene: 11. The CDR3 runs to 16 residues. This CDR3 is CASSFPRREALNEQFF. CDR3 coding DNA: TGTGCCAGCAGCTTCCCCCGCCGGGAGGCTCTCAATGAGCAGTTCTTC.

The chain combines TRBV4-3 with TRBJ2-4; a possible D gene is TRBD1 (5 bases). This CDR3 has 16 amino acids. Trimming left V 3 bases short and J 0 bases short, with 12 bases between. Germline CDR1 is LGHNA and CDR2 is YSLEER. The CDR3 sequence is CASSHRAGLAKNIQYF. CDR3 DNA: TGCGCCAGCAGCCACAGGGCCGGATTAGCCAAAAACATTCAGTACTTC.

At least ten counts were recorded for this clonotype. CDR3 sequence reads: CASRWGTQETQYF. CDR3 DNA sequence: TGTGCCAGCAGGTGGGGGACCCAAGAGACCCAGTACTTC. The genes are TRBV7-8 and TRBJ2-5; D assignment may be TRBD1 or TRBD2 (5 bases each). Germline CDR1 is SGHVS and CDR2 is FQNEAQ. The CDR3 runs to 13 residues. Trimming shortened V by 6 bases and J by 1 base, and 9 bases separated the two germline ends. Using reference TRBV7-8 and TRBJ2-5 for the parts outside the CDR3, the full variable domain is GAGVSQSPRYKVAKRGQDVALRCDPISGHVSLFWYQQALGQGPEFLTYFQNEAQLDKSGLPSDRFFAERPEGSVSTLKIQRTQQEDSAVYLCASRWGTQETQYFGPGTRLLVL.

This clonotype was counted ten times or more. CDR3 in amino acids: CSVKVSGANVLTF. DNA for the CDR3: TGCAGCGTTAAAGTGTCTGGGGCCAACGTCCTGACTTTC. This chain connects TRBV29-1 to TRBJ2-6; no clear D gene. Trimming took 5 bases from V and 1 from J, leaving 6 bases between them. CDR1 and CDR2 (germline): SQVTM, ANQGSEA. The CDR3 is made up of 13 amino acids.

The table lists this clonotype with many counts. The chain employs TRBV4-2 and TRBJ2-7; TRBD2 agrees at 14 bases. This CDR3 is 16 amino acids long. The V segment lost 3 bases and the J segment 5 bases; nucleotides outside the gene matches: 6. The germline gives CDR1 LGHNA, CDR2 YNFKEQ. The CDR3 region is CASSQVGLAGANEQYF. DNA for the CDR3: TGTGCCAGCAGCCAGGTGGGACTAGCGGGAGCAAACGAGCAGTACTTC.

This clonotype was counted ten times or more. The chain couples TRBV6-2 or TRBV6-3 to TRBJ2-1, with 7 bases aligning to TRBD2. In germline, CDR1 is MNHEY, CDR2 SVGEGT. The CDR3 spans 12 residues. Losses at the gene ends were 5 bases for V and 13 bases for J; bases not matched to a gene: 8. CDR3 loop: CASSPGTTRQFF. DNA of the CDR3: TGTGCCAGCAGTCCCGGGACTACCAGACAGTTCTTC.

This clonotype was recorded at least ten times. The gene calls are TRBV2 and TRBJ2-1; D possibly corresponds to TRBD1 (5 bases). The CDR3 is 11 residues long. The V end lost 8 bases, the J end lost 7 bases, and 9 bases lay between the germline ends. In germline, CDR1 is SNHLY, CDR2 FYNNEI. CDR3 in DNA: TGTGCCAGCGGAAGGGGAAATGAGCAGTTCTTC. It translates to CASGRGNEQFF.

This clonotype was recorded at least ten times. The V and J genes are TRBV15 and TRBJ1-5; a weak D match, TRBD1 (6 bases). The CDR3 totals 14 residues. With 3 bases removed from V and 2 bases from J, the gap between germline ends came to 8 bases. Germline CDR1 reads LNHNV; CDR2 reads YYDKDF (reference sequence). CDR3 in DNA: TGTGCCACCAGCAGCCCAGGGGGCAATCAGCCCCAGCATTTT. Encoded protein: CATSSPGGNQPQHF.

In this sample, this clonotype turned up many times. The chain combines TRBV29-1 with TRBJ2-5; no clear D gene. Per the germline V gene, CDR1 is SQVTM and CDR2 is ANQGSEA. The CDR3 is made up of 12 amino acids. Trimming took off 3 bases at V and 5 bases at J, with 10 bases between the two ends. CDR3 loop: CSVDEVRETQYF. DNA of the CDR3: TGCAGCGTTGACGAGGTTAGGGAGACCCAGTACTTC.

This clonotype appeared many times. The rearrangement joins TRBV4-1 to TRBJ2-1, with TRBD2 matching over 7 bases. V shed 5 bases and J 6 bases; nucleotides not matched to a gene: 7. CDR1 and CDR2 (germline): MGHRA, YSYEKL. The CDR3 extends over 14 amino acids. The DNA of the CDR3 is TGCGCCAGCAGCTCAACAGCGGGGCCCAATGAGCAGTTCTTC. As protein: CASSSTAGPNEQFF.

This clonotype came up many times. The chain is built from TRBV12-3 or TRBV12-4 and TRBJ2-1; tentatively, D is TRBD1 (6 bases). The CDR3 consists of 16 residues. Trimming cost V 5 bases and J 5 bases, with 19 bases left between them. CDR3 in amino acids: CASSDPGTPGDNEQFF. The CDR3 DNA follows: TGTGCCAGCAGTGACCCCGGGACACCGGGTGACAATGAGCAGTTCTTC.

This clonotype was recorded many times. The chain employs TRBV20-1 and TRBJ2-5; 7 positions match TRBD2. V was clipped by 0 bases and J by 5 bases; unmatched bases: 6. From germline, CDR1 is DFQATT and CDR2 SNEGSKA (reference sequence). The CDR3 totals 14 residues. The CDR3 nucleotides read TGCAGTGCTAGAGAGCGGGAGTCGGTTGAGACCCAGTACTTC. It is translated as CSARERESVETQYF.

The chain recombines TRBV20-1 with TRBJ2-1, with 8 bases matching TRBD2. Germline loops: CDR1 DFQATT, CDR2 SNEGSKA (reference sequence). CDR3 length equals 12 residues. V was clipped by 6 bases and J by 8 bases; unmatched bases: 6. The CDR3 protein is CSAGTRGDEQFF. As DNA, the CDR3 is TGCAGTGCAGGGACTAGGGGGGATGAGCAGTTCTTC.

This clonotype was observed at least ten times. CDR3 nucleotides: TGCGCCAGCAGCCAAGATCTCAGCTCTGGAAACACCATATATTTT. The encoded protein is CASSQDLSSGNTIYF. This chain joins TRBV4-3 and TRBJ1-3; D uncertain. CDR1 and CDR2 from the germline V gene are LGHNA and YSLEER. V was shortened by 0 bases and J by 0 bases, with 6 bases between the two germline ends. The CDR3 extends over 15 amino acids.

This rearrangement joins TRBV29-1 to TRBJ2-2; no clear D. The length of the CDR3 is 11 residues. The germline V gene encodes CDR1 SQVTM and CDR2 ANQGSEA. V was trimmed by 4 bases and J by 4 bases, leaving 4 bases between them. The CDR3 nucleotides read TGCAGCGTTGGGTCCACCGGGGAGCTGTTTTTT. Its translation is CSVGSTGELFF.

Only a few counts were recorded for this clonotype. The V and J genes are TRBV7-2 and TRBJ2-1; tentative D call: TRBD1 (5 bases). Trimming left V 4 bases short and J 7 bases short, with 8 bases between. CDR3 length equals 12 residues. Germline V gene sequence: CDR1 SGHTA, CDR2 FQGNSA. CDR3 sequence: CASSSQGNEQFF. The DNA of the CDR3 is TGTGCCAGCAGCTCTCAGGGTAATGAGCAGTTCTTC. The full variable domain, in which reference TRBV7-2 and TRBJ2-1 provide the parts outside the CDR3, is GAGVSQSPSNKVTEKGKDVELRCDPISGHTALYWYRQSLGQGLEFLIYFQGNSAPDKSGLPSDRFSAERTGGSVSTLTIQRTQQEDSAVYLCASSSQGNEQFFGPGTRLTVL.

In DNA, the CDR3 is TGTGCCTGGGGACAGGGCCTGAACACCGGGGAGCTGTTTTTT. It codes for CAWGQGLNTGELFF. The genes are TRBV30 and TRBJ2-2, with 8 bases aligning to TRBD1. Germline CDR1 and CDR2: GTSNPN and SVGIG (reference sequence). With 5 bases clipped from V and 1 base from J, the junction kept 3 bases outside the gene matches. The CDR3 extends over 14 amino acids.

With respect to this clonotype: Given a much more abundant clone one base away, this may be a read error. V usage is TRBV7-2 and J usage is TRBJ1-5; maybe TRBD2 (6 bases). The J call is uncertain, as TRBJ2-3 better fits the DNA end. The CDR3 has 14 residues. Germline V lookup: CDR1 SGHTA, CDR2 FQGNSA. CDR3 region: CASSLGREVQPQYF. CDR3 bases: TGTGCCAGCAGCTTGGGCAGGGAGGTCCAGCCCCAGTATTTT.

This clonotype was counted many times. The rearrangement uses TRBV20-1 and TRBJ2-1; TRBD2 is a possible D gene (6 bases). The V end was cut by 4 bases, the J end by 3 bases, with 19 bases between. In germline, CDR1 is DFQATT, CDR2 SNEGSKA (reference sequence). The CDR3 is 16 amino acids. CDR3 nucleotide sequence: TGCAGTGCTACCGCCATACTAGCTGTGAACTACAATGAGCAGTTCTTC. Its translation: CSATAILAVNYNEQFF.

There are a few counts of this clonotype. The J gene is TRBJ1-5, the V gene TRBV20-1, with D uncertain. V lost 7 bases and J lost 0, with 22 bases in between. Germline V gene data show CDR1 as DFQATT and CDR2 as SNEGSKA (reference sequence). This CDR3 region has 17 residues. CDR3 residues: CSVTPLTRGGSNQPQHF. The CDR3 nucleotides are TGCAGTGTTACCCCCCTCACCCGAGGTGGTAGCAATCAGCCCCAGCATTTT.